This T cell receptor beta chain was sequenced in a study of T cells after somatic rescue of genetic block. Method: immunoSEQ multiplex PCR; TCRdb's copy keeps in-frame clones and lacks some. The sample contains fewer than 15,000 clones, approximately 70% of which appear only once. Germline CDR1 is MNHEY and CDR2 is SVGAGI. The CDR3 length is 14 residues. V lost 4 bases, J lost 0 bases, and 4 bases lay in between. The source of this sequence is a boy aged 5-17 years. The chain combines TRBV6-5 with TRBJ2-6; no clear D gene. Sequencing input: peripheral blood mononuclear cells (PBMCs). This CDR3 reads CASSFSSGANVLTF. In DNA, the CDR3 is TGTGCCAGCAGTTTTTCCTCTGGGGCCAACGTCCTGACTTTC.